The 3 T cell receptor beta chains presented below share a single source sample, sequenced in a study of Graves' ophthalmopathy and Graves' hyperthyroidism. The sequenced template was RNA, covering the TCR beta CDR3 region. An initial RT-PCR round employing HTBI primers preceded a second-round multiplex PCR. TCRdb passed the multiplex PCR reads through MiXCR, listing each CDR3 protein once. Of about 600,000 distinct CDR3 sequences detected, about two fifths appear once; the ten largest clones hold about 4.2%. The specimen was peripheral blood or thyroid tissue (not recorded which). All receptors derive from an adult man with Graves' hyperthyroidism.

This clonotype was counted many times. The chain is built from TRBV7-2 and TRBJ2-7; D perhaps matches TRBD2 (6 bases). The ends were cut back, 3 bases at V and 3 bases at J, with 15 bases in the middle. Germline V gene sequence: CDR1 SGHTA, CDR2 FQGNSA. The CDR3 sequence is 15 residues long. CDR3 DNA sequence: TGTGCCAGCAGCTTCAACGGGGGAGGCCTCTACGAGCAGTACTTC. Translated, it gives CASSFNGGGLYEQYF.

This clonotype appeared many times. The chain is built from TRBV20-1 and TRBJ1-5; 10 bases fit TRBD1. Germline V CDR1 and CDR2: DFQATT, SNEGSKA (reference sequence). V lost 6 bases, J lost 7 bases, and 9 bases stayed unmatched. The CDR3 runs 14 residues. CDR3 sequence: CSAWTGGRQQPQHF. The CDR3 nucleotides read TGCAGTGCGTGGACAGGGGGTCGGCAACAGCCCCAGCATTTT.

This clonotype was counted ten times or more. The chain has TRBV20-1 and TRBJ2-5; 13 nucleotides line up with TRBD2. This CDR3 is built from 14 residues. V was clipped by 5 bases and J by 5 bases; unmatched bases: 5. The V gene's germline CDR1 is DFQATT and CDR2 SNEGSKA (reference sequence). The CDR3 loop reads CSAGTSGDGETQYF. CDR3 in DNA: TGCAGTGCTGGGACTAGCGGGGATGGCGAGACCCAGTACTTC.